The 13 T cell receptor beta chains below all came from one sample that was sequenced in a study of blood T cell repertoires in COVID-19. The table came from immunoSEQ multiplex PCR; TCRdb's copy has only in-frame clones and leaves some out. The sample lists roughly 25,000 clones; around 86% were seen once. The sample was peripheral blood. The receptors shown here come from a man between 70 and 80 years old with acute or convalescent COVID-19.

The CDR3 sequence is CASSLVQARADYGYTF. CDR3 bases: TGCGCCAGCAGCTTGGTCCAAGCCAGGGCAGACTATGGCTACACCTTC. This chain uses TRBV5-1 with TRBJ1-2; D perhaps matches TRBD1 (5 bases). The CDR3 totals 16 residues. The germline gives CDR1 SGHRS, CDR2 YFSETQ. Trimming took 0 bases from V and 3 from J, leaving 15 bases between them.

The rearrangement joins TRBV7-2 to TRBJ2-5, with D perhaps TRBD1 (6 bases). Trimming took 2 bases from V and 1 from J, leaving 11 bases between them. The length of the CDR3 is 15 residues. The germline V gene has CDR1 SGHTA and CDR2 FQGNSA. CDR3 DNA: TGTGCCAGCAGCTTATCAGGGGTCCCCCAAGAGACCCAGTACTTC. This translates into CASSLSGVPQETQYF. Complete variable domain (other parts from reference TRBV7-2 and TRBJ2-5): GAGVSQSPSNKVTEKGKDVELRCDPISGHTALYWYRQSLGQGLEFLIYFQGNSAPDKSGLPSDRFSAERTGGSVSTLTIQRTQQEDSAVYLCASSLSGVPQETQYFGPGTRLLVL.

This chain links TRBV19 with TRBJ2-2; 7 bases match TRBD2. CDR1 and CDR2 from the germline V gene are LNHDA and SQIVND (reference sequence). V shed 4 bases, J shed 3 bases, and the junction held 5 bases outside the gene matches. The CDR3 has 15 amino acids. CDR3 coding DNA: TGTGCCAGTAGTACCGGGACTAAACACACCGGGGAGCTGTTTTTT. Translation gives CASSTGTKHTGELFF.

The chain has TRBV3-1 (or the pseudogene TRBV3-2) and TRBJ2-1, with TRBD2 identical over 9 bases. The V segment lost 4 bases and the J segment 3 bases; nucleotides outside the gene matches: 10. Germline V gene lookup returns CDR1 LGHDT and CDR2 YNNKEL (reference sequence). The CDR3 loop spans 17 amino acids. CDR3 sequence reads: CASSPSPAGGDYNEQFF. The CDR3 DNA follows: TGTGCCAGCAGCCCCTCTCCAGCGGGAGGCGACTACAATGAGCAGTTCTTC.

The chain combines TRBV5-5 with TRBJ2-2; 7 nucleotides match TRBD1. The CDR3 consists of 13 residues. J lost 6 bases, V lost 3 bases, and 2 bases had no gene match. CDR1 is SGHKS and CDR2 is YYEKEE in the germline V gene (reference sequence). The CDR3 coding sequence is TGTGCCAGCAGCTCGCAGGGGGCCGGGGAGCTGTTTTTT. Translating gives CASSSQGAGELFF. Drawing the rest from reference TRBV5-5 and TRBJ2-2, the complete variable domain is DAGVTQSPTHLIKTRGQQVTLRCSPISGHKSVSWYQQVLGQGPQFIFQYYEKEERGRGNFPDRFSARQFPNYSSELNVNALLLGDSALYLCASSSQGAGELFFGEGSRLTVL.

The chain employs TRBV7-2 and TRBJ1-5, with TRBD1 identical over 7 bases. This CDR3 spans 18 amino acids. Germline CDR1 is SGHTA and CDR2 is FQGNSA. J lost 0 bases, V lost 2 bases, and 10 bases had no gene match. The CDR3 sequence: CASSLRGDSLYSNQPQHF. DNA for the CDR3: TGTGCCAGCAGCTTAAGGGGGGACAGCCTTTATAGCAATCAGCCCCAGCATTTT.

The rearrangement uses TRBV6-5 and TRBJ1-5, with D possibly matching TRBD1 (6 bases). The germline V gene has CDR1 MNHEY and CDR2 SVGAGI. V shed 0 bases and J shed 8 bases, with 8 bases lying between them. The CDR3 has 13 residues. The DNA of the CDR3 is TGTGCCAGCAGTTACTCGGGGGACAAGCCCCAGCATTTT. This gives the protein CASSYSGDKPQHF.

The genes are TRBV6-1 and TRBJ1-1; D remains ambiguous. V was clipped by 2 bases and J by 0 bases, with 4 bases between them. The CDR3 is made up of 13 amino acids. Per the germline V gene, CDR1 is MNHNS and CDR2 is SASEGT. CDR3 sequence reads: CASSEQVNTEAFF. For the CDR3, the DNA is TGTGCCAGCAGTGAACAGGTGAACACTGAAGCTTTCTTT.

This rearrangement joins TRBV6-1 to TRBJ1-1; D is possibly TRBD1 (5 bases). CDR1 is MNHNS and CDR2 is SASEGT in the germline V gene. The CDR3 is made up of 14 amino acids. V gave up 5 bases and J gave up 0 bases, with 10 bases separating them. The CDR3 DNA follows: TGTGCCAGCAGTTCGACAGTAATGAACACTGAAGCTTTCTTT. Its translation is CASSSTVMNTEAFF.

This clone turned up a few times. The chain recombines TRBV18 with TRBJ2-7; D is perhaps TRBD2 (6 bases). The V end lost 2 bases, the J end lost 3 bases, and 14 bases lay between the germline ends. There are 15 residues in the CDR3. Germline lookup yields CDR1 KGHSH and CDR2 LQKENI. CDR3 DNA: TGTGCCAGCTCACCAGCGGCGGGGATAGACTACGAGCAGTACTTC. Translation: CASSPAAGIDYEQYF.

This sequence joins TRBV18 and TRBJ1-6; TRBD1 matches at 12 bases. V gave up 4 bases and J gave up 1 base; unmatched junction bases: 11. CDR3 length: 20 residues. Germline V CDR1 and CDR2: KGHSH, LQKENI. The CDR3 protein is CASSQNRDRGRGSYNSPLHF. CDR3 nucleotides: TGTGCCAGCTCACAGAACCGGGACAGGGGGCGCGGGTCCTATAATTCACCCCTCCACTTT.

The chain combines TRBV7-2 with TRBJ1-2; D remains ambiguous. The CDR3 spans 13 residues. V lost 5 bases to trimming and J lost 6 bases, with 13 bases between them. Per germline, CDR1 SGHTA and CDR2 FQGNSA. The CDR3 DNA follows: TGTGCCAGCAGCGTTGAAGTAAGCGATGGCTACACCTTC. This codes for CASSVEVSDGYTF. Variable domain in full (rest from reference TRBV7-2 and TRBJ1-2): GAGVSQSPSNKVTEKGKDVELRCDPISGHTALYWYRQSLGQGLEFLIYFQGNSAPDKSGLPSDRFSAERTGGSVSTLTIQRTQQEDSAVYLCASSVEVSDGYTFGSGTRLTVV.

CDR3 in amino acids: CASSRAVGNTEAFF. The CDR3 DNA sequence: TGTGCCAGCAGTCGCGCGGTAGGGAACACTGAAGCTTTCTTT. The genes are TRBV6-2 or TRBV6-3 and TRBJ1-1; no definite D call. CDR1 MNHEY and CDR2 SVGEGT come from the germline V gene. CDR3 length: 14 amino acids. V lost 5 bases to trimming and J lost 1 base, with 11 bases between them.